These T cell receptor beta chains were read from a single sample in a study of T cells in Graves' hyperthyroidism and ophthalmopathy. TCRdb recomputed calls from the multiplex PCR reads with MiXCR, one row per CDR3 protein. Here the sample spans 500,000 to 550,000 distinct CDR3 sequences, nearly 20% being singletons. Sequenced input: blood. The receptors derive from a man in his forties with Graves' ophthalmopathy. Each CDR3 is given with its conserved first and last residue. The D gene is left open where the match is weak. Rows may omit the clone size; those that give it use once, few, many or a size class.

CDR3 DNA: TGTGCTAGTGACGACGGATCTAACTATGGCTACACCTTC
CDR3 protein: CASDDGSNYGYTF
J gene: TRBJ1-2
V gene: TRBV12-5
clone size: -
D gene: -
CDR3 length: 13

CDR3 DNA: -
CDR3 protein: CAIKGSGRFGSGDTQYF
J gene: TRBJ2-3
V gene: TRBV28
clone size: -
D gene: -
CDR3 length: 17

CDR3 DNA: TGTGCCAGCAGCTCGAGCGGGTACACAGATACGCAGTATTTT
CDR3 protein: CASSSSGYTDTQYF
J gene: TRBJ2-3
V gene: TRBV3-1
clone size: few
D gene: -
CDR3 length: 14

CDR3 DNA: TGTGCCATCGGGGGTCGGGGAGTCAATGAGCAGTTCTTC
CDR3 protein: CAIGGRGVNEQFF
J gene: TRBJ2-1
V gene: TRBV10-3
clone size: few
D gene: -
CDR3 length: 13

CDR3 DNA: TGTGCCAGCAGCTTGGCCGGGGACGTCTCAACTAATGAAAAACTGTTTTTT
CDR3 protein: CASSLAGDVSTNEKLFF
J gene: TRBJ1-4
V gene: TRBV5-5
clone size: -
D gene: -
CDR3 length: 17

CDR3 DNA: TGCGCCAGCAGCCAAGAGGCTAGCGGGGGGTACAATGAGCAGTTCTTC
CDR3 protein: CASSQEASGGYNEQFF
J gene: TRBJ2-1
V gene: TRBV4-1
clone size: -
D gene: TRBD2
CDR3 length: 16

CDR3 DNA: TGTGCCAGCAGATTAAGCCAAGAGACCCAGTACTTC
CDR3 protein: CASRLSQETQYF
J gene: TRBJ2-5
V gene: TRBV2
clone size: many
D gene: -
CDR3 length: 12

CDR3 DNA: TGCAGCGTTGATCCGATCGAACCGGGACCAGACTTTTATGGCTACACCTTC
CDR3 protein: CSVDPIEPGPDFYGYTF
J gene: TRBJ1-2
V gene: TRBV29-1
clone size: -
D gene: -
CDR3 length: 17

CDR3 DNA: TGCAGTGCTCGAGCGGGAGTTGGCGATGAGCAGTTCTTC
CDR3 protein: CSARAGVGDEQFF
J gene: TRBJ2-1
V gene: TRBV20-1
clone size: many
D gene: TRBD2
CDR3 length: 13

CDR3 DNA: TGTGCCAGCGGATACCCCCCTACCGGGACTATGAACACAGATACGCAGTATTTT
CDR3 protein: CASGYPPTGTMNTDTQYF
J gene: TRBJ2-3
V gene: TRBV11-2
clone size: -
D gene: TRBD2
CDR3 length: 18

CDR3 DNA: TGTGCCAGCAGCCAAACTTACACTGAAGCTTTCTTT
CDR3 protein: CASSQTYTEAFF
J gene: TRBJ1-1
V gene: TRBV16
clone size: -
D gene: -
CDR3 length: 12

CDR3 DNA: TGCAGCGTTGTGGGGGGACGGGAACAGGGAGGCGAGCAGTACTTC
CDR3 protein: CSVVGGREQGGEQYF
J gene: TRBJ2-7
V gene: TRBV29-1
clone size: -
D gene: -
CDR3 length: 15

CDR3 DNA: TGTGCCAGTAGTAGGATCACAGATACGCAGTATTTT
CDR3 protein: CASSRITDTQYF
J gene: TRBJ2-3
V gene: TRBV19
clone size: few
D gene: -
CDR3 length: 12

CDR3 DNA: TGTGCCAGCATGCCCCCAGGGTTACCCTTAGCGGGGACGAACACCGGGGAGCTGTTTTTT
CDR3 protein: CASMPPGLPLAGTNTGELFF
J gene: TRBJ2-2
V gene: TRBV11-2
clone size: many
D gene: TRBD2
CDR3 length: 20

CDR3 DNA: TGCGCCAGCAGCCGACAGGGGGCGAGCACTGAAGCTTTCTTT
CDR3 protein: CASSRQGASTEAFF
J gene: TRBJ1-1
V gene: TRBV5-1
clone size: once
D gene: TRBD1
CDR3 length: 14